This TCR beta chain was profiled in a study of T cells in Graves' hyperthyroidism and ophthalmopathy. This clonotype was detected ten times or more. RNA transcripts gave rise to amplified TCR beta CDR3 regions. In the first-round RT-PCR of the TCR CDR3, the HTBI primer set was used. Via MiXCR, TCRdb re-called the multiplex PCR reads, giving one row per CDR3 protein. Of more than 450,000 distinct CDR3 sequences in the sample, roughly 15% were seen once. Germline CDR1 and CDR2: DFQATT and SNEGSKA (reference sequence). The CDR3 runs to 16 residues. J lost 5 bases, V lost 5 bases, and 17 bases had no gene match. Graves' hyperthyroidism was deemed stable given no ophthalmopathy progression within 18 months. More than 9.5 ml fresh peripheral blood yielded the PBMCs.

The receptor comes from a woman in her thirties or forties with Graves' hyperthyroidism. Material: blood. The gene calls are TRBV20-1 and TRBJ2-7, with 8 positions matching TRBD2. The CDR3 DNA reads TGCAGTGCTCTACAGACTAGCGCCAACCCTTACCACGAGCAGTACTTC. Amino acid sequence: CSALQTSANPYHEQYF.